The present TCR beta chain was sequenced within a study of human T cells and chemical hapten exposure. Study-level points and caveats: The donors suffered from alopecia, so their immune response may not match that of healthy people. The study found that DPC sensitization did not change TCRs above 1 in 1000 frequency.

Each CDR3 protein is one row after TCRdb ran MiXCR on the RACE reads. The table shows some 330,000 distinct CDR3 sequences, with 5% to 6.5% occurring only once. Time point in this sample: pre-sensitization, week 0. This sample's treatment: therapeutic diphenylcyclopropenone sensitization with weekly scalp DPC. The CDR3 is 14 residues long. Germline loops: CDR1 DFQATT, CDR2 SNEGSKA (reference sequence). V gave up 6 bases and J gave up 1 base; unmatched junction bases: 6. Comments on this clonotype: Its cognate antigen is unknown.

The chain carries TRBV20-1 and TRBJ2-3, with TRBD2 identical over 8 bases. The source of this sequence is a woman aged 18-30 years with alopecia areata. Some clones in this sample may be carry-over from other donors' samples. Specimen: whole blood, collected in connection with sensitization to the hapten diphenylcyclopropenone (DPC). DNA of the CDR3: TGCAGTGCCTCCCCGGGGGGGGGCACAGATACGCAGTATTTT. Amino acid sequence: CSASPGGGTDTQYF.